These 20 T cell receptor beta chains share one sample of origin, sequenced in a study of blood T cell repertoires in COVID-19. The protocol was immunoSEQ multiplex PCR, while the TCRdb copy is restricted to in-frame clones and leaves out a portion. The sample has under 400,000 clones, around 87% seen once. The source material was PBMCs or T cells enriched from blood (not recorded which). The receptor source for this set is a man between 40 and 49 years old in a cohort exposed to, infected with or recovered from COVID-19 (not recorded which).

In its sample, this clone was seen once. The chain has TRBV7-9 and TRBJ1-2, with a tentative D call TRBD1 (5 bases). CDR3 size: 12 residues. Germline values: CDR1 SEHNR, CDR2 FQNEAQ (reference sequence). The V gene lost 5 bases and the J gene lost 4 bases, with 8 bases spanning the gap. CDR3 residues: CASSPDSYGYTF. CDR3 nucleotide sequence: TGTGCCAGCAGCCCCGACAGCTATGGCTACACCTTC.

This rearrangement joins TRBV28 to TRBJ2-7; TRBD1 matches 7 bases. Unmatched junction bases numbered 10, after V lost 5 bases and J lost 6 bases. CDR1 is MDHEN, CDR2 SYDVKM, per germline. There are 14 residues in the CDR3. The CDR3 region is CASSTQTGSAEQYF. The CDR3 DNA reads TGTGCCAGCAGTACTCAGACAGGGTCGGCCGAGCAGTACTTC.

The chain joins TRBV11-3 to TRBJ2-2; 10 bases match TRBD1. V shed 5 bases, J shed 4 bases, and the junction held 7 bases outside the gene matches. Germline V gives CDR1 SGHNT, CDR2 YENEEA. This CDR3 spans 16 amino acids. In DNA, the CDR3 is TGTGCCAGCAGCCCGGGACAGGGGCGAAGCACCGGGGAGCTGTTTTTT. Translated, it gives CASSPGQGRSTGELFF.

DNA for the CDR3: TGCAGTGCTATCTATTCAGATACGCAGTATTTT. Protein: CSAIYSDTQYF. The J gene is TRBJ2-3, the V gene TRBV20-1; no firm D call. The CDR3 runs to 11 residues. The germline CDR1 and CDR2 sequences are DFQATT and SNEGSKA (reference sequence). Trimming pared 4 bases from V and 4 bases from J, leaving 6 bases between.

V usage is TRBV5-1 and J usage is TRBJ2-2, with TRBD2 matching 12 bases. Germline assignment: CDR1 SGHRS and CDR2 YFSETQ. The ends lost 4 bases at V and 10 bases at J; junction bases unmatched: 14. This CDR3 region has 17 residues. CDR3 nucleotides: TGCGCCAGCAGCCCCGGGGTGACTAGCGGGAGCTCAGAGGAGCTGTTTTTT. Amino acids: CASSPGVTSGSSEELFF.

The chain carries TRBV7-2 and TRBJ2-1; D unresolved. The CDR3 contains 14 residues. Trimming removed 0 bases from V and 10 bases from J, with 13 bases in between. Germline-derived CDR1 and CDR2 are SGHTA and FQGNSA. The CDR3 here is CASSLAPNPREQFF. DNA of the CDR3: TGTGCCAGCAGCTTAGCGCCCAATCCCCGGGAGCAGTTCTTC.

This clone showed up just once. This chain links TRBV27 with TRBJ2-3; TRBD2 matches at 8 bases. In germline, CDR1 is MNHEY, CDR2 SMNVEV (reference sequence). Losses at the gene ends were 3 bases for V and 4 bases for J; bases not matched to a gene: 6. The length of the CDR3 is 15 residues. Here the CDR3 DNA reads TGTGCCAGCAGTTTTCTCGCGGGAGGCCCAGATACGCAGTATTTT. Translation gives CASSFLAGGPDTQYF.

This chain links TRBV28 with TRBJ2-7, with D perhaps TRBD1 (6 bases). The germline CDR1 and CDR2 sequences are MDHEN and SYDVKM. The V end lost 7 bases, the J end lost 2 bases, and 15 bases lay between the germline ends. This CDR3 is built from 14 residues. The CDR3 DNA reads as TGTGCCAGCACCGCGCCGGGACACCCCTACGAGCAGTACTTC. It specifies CASTAPGHPYEQYF.

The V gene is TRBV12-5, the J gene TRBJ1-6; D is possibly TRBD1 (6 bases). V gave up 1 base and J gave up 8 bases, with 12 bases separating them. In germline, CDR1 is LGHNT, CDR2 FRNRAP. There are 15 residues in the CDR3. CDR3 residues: CASGLDRVNYSPLHF. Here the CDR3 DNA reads TGTGCTAGTGGTTTGGACAGGGTTAATTATTCACCCCTCCACTTT.

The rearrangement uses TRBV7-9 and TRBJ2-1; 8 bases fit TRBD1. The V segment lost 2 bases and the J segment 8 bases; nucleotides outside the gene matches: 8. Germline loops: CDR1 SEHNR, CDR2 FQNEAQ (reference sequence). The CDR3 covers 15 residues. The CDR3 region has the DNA TGTGCCAGCAGCTTACGGCAGGGGGCGTGGGATGAGCAGTTCTTC. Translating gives CASSLRQGAWDEQFF.

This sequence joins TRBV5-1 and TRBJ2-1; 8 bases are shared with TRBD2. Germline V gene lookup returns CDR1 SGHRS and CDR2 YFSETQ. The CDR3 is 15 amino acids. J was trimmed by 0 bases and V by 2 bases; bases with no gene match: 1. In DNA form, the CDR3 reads TGCGCCAGCAGCTTCGGGAGGGCCTCCTACAATGAGCAGTTCTTC. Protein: CASSFGRASYNEQFF.

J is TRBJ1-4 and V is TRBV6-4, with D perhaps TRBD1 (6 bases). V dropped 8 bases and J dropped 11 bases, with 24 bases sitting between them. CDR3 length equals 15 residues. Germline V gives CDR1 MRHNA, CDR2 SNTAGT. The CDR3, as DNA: TGTGCCAGCGAAGGGACGAGGGGGGGAGGCCGGAAACTGTTTTTT. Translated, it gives CASEGTRGGGRKLFF.

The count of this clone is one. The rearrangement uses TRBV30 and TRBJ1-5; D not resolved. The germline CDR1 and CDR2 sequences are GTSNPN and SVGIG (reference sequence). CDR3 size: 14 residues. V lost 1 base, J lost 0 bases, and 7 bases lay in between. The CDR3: CAWSEANSNQPQHF. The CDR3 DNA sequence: TGTGCCTGGAGTGAAGCAAATAGCAATCAGCCCCAGCATTTT.

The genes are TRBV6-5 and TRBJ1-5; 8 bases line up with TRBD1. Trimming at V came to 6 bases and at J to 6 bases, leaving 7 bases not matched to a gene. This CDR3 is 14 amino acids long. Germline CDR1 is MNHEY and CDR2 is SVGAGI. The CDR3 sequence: CASRTQGGGQPQHF. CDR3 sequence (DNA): TGTGCCAGCAGAACACAGGGGGGGGGTCAGCCCCAGCATTTT.

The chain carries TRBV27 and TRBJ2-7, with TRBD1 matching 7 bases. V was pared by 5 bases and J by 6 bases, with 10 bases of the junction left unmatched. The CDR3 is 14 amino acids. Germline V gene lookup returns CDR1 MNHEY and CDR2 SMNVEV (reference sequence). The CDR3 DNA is TGTGCCAGCAGTCTGACAGGGACGATCGTCGAGCAGTACTTC. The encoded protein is CASSLTGTIVEQYF.

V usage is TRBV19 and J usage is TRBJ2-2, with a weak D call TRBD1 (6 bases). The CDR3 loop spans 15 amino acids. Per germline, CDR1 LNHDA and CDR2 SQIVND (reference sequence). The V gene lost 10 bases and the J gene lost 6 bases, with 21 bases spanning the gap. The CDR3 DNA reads TGTGCCACTAAACCTCGGGACACGGGCCCCGGGGAGCTGTTTTTT. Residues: CATKPRDTGPGELFF.

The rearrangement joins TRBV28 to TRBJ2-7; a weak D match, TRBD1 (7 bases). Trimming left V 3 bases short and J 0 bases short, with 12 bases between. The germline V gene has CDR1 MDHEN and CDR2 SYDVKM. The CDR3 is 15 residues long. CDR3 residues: CASSLQGGYSYEQYF. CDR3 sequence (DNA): TGTGCCAGCAGTTTGCAGGGGGGTTACTCCTACGAGCAGTACTTC.

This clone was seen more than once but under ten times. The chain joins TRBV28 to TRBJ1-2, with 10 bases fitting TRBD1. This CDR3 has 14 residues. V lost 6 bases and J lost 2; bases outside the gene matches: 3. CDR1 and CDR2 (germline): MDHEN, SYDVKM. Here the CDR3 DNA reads TGTGCCAGCAGAAAGACAGGGGGCAACTATGGCTACACCTTC. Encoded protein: CASRKTGGNYGYTF.

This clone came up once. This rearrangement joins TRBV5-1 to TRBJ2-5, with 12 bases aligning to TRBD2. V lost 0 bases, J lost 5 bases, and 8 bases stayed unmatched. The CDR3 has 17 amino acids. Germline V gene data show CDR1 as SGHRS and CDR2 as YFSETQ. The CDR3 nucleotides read TGCGCCAGCAGCTTGGGGCCGACTAGCGGGAGTATTGAGACCCAGTACTTC. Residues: CASSLGPTSGSIETQYF.

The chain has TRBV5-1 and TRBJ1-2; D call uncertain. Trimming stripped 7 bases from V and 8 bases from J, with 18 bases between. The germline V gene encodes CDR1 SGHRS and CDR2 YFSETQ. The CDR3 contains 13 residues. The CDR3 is CASLEGPSGGYTF. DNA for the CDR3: TGCGCCAGCCTTGAGGGTCCCTCGGGAGGCTACACCTTC.